This T cell receptor beta chain was recovered during a study of cytomegalovirus exposure and HLA in healthy donors (dated by TCRdb to the late 2010s). Background for the entire study: An earlier analysis of approximately 640 of the donors reported more than 250 Gb of sequence data and 100 million to 140 million unique TCR beta sequences from approximately 180 million T cells. Donor age, sex, ethnicity and CMV serostatus were compiled together with the repertoire data. The aim of the study was to test whether cataloging public T cell receptors could identify signatures of past pathogen exposure. Of the approximately 400 genotyped donors, around 81% fell in the genetic ancestry cluster associated with self-reported Caucasian donors. Typing coverage varied by locus: roughly 620-630 donors for A, B, C, DRB1 and DQB1; under 550 for DQA1; more than 600 for DPA1; fewer than 480 for DPB1. In a later analysis, previously published TCR beta repertoires from several hundred donors were re-analyzed and high-resolution HLA genotyping was added so that TCR occurrence patterns could be studied. An earlier analysis of approximately 580 of the donors used high-throughput TCR beta sequencing to judge whether each TCR beta V gene segment behaved as functional or pseudogenic. Several DR-DQ haplotypes were handled as single units for association and clustering because linkage in the cohort was strong. All discovery cohort repertoires had been generated using a single sequencing platform. In addition to the first cohort of approximately 650 subjects, a separate validation cohort of 120 different subjects was used. Among 300 to 500 genotyped donors of the cohort, an average of about 240,000 unique TCR beta nucleotide sequences was sequenced per donor, of which about 18% were non-productive. Around 300 gigabases of sequencing data and roughly 90 million unique TCR sequences were included in an early release covering around 650 HLA-typed donors. To predict cytomegalovirus infection status, the study combined high-throughput TCR immunosequencing, statistical association of individual TCRs with disease status, and machine learning. The study profiled the T cell repertoires of about 640 subjects by immunosequencing and related them to cytomegalovirus serostatus. HLA typing included class I and class II loci at four-digit resolution. A later genetic analysis took genome-wide SNP genotypes for about 60% of the roughly 670 donors and used that subset as a discovery cohort. Rather than using new phenotypic data, the later analysis identified candidate immune exposures from TCR beta sequences and from how often those sequences occurred across donors. Paper-wide results and their limitations: A few of the identified cytomegalovirus-associated TCR beta chains were confirmed in vitro to be specific for cytomegalovirus antigens. Because counts were too low, about 18 rarely observed V segments, including chromosome 9 orphons, were left out of the earlier analysis of several hundred of the donors. When HLA alleles, especially DR and DQ, strongly co-occurred, TCR associations were difficult to assign to individual alleles. Some IMGT-functional V segments, including TRBV6-2 and TRBV6-3, could not be told apart with the 87-base-pair reads, so those segments were excluded. In an earlier analysis of more than 450 of the donors, most TCR beta V segments were observed in productive rearrangements about 87% or about 30% of the time, broadly matching IMGT annotations. Most TCR sequences were observed very rarely across donors, whereas some public TCRs were present in many individuals. In the study, some 160 TCR beta chains were listed as associated with cytomegalovirus. According to a later analysis, TCR association rates differed among HLA loci, with DRB1 alleles showing the most associated TCRs and HLA-C alleles showing the fewest. Most CMV-associated TCR beta chains appeared to be HLA-restricted in a later analysis, and the HLA associations seemed to be driven largely by CMV exposure. In this cohort, only TCR beta chains were sequenced, and detectable features were limited by the absence of alpha or paired-chain data. Compared with the approximately 670-donor mean, donors in an Asian-associated ancestry cluster had fewer N-insertions in productive TCRs, according to a later genetic analysis. Correlated functional status among segregating V segments might be attributable to linkage disequilibrium, but an unknown experimental factor could not be ruled out. A further reported finding was that TCR beta sequences accurately predicted the HLA-A and HLA-B alleles for most subjects in the first cohort. CMV serostatus was the only immune exposure information available for the cohort. According to a later analysis, parvovirus B19, influenza, CMV and Epstein-Barr virus appeared linked to several top co-occurrence clusters. A later analysis found that HLA-associated TCR beta chains were more clonally expanded and had lower generation probabilities than equally common non-associated chains. V-gene and J-gene trimming of TCR beta chains was associated with a missense DCLRE1C variant in a later genetic analysis, and the association was replicated in an independent cohort. Sequencing depth was assumed to be roughly uniform across donors in the presence/absence analyses, though that assumption may not hold. Because some donors lacked HLA typing at each locus, the association tests relied only on the typed subset. A cluster of highly shared sequence variants was judged likely to represent a technical artifact of the sequencing pipeline. The authors suggested that the approach could potentially be generalized to other disease states and immunological phenotypes. The classifier was reported to diagnose cytomegalovirus status with high specificity and sensitivity in both the original cohort and the validation cohort. In a later analysis, 16,951 TCR beta sequences were associated with specific HLA alleles at a false discovery rate of 0.05.

The cohort was made up of approximately 670 healthy bone marrow donors. At the time of sampling, all cohort members were nominally healthy, though unrecorded immune exposures were likely present. Of the 710 or so cohort members, more than 250 had a positive CMV serostatus and about 400 had a negative one, while no CMV serostatus was recorded for the donor. Every donor gave a peripheral blood sample, and the peripheral blood mononuclear cells from that sample were used for TCR beta sequencing. The Qiagen DNeasy Blood Extraction Kit was used to extract genomic DNA from the blood cell samples. In regard to this clone: The target of this receptor is not known. The sample holds no much larger clone one base away, and base qualities are not on file.

The CDR3 goes from the cysteine to the phenylalanine over 17 residues. The retained sequence is limited to the CDR3, 51 bases, with the frame set at the first base. From the germline V gene, CDR1 is SGDLS and CDR2 is YYNGEE. Relative to germline, V is missing 0 bases and J is missing 3 bases, with 7 bases of the junction outside any gene match. Libraries came from the immunoSEQ multiplex PCR assay. For the multiplex PCR, a mixture combining 60 forward primers for TCR Vbeta segments and 13 reverse primers for TCR Jbeta segments was used. Amplification of the CDR3 region of rearranged TCR beta genes was performed with a multiplex PCR assay on genomic DNA. On the Illumina HiSeq System, the amplified TCR beta libraries were sequenced as 87-base-pair reads. Per the source publication's procedure: In a later analysis, tens of millions of unique TCR beta chains were counted across the 500 to 700 repertoires, and approximately 11 million of these chains were shared by at least two donors. Raw reads were error-corrected and collapsed into unique sequences with a nearest-neighbor algorithm that merged closely related sequences to remove PCR and sequencing errors. V, D and J gene segments were assigned by aligning CDR3 sequences to IMGT reference sequences. For a sequence to be retained, a match of at least six nucleotides was required to both a V gene segment and a J gene segment. A rearrangement was called productive if the CDR3 had no stop codons and remained in frame with V and J, and every other rearrangement was called non-productive. Following IMGT convention, CDR3 was defined as the stretch from the second conserved V-encoded cysteine up to the conserved J-encoded phenylalanine. In an earlier analysis of around 600 of the donors, sequences lacking an unambiguous match to a single V gene segment were excluded. In an earlier analysis of approximately 590 of the donors, a V segment was called functional when productive rearrangements were above 56.7%, and segregating when the standard deviation between donors exceeded 5%. To diagnose cytomegalovirus status from the catalog of TCR beta chain sequences, a statistical classification framework was built. In a later analysis, TCR nucleotide sequences were compared against IMGT/GENE-DB human TR gene sequences so that V and J genes could be assigned. Using the TCRdist pipeline, a later analysis assigned CDR3 sequences along with most-parsimonious VDJ recombination scenarios. In a later analysis, every TCR beta chain was defined by the combination of its CDR3 amino acid sequence and its V-gene family, and reads without a unique V-gene family were dropped. In a later analysis, 450 to 600 highly shared, low-generation-probability nucleotide sequences were removed to address suspected cross-contamination and a sequencing artifact. In a later analysis, a clonal expansion index was calculated for each public chain from normalized within-repertoire ranks of inferred template counts. Generation probabilities in a later analysis came from a VDJ recombination model fitted to out-of-frame rearrangements, and those results were checked against IGoR. Hypergeometric tests were used in a later analysis to score TCR-TCR, TCR-HLA and TCR-CMV co-occurrence, with a repertoire-size bias correction applied to the TCR pairs. To estimate false discovery rates, a later analysis permuted the HLA or CMV assignments 20 times. In a later analysis, co-occurring TCRs were grouped using DBSCAN, and TCRdist sequence similarity was added for clustering within HLA-allele-positive subsets. Repertoires with fewer than 30,000 or more than 120,000 public chains were left out of co-occurrence clustering, as were five repertoires with anomalous nucleotide sharing. This is the immuneACCESS table as TCRdb keeps it, with only in-frame sequences that have V and J called. A part of the clones is gone; compared with another copy, unresolved V genes explain less than half, and the rest is unexplained. V, J and clone size are those of that table, while D and trimming were read from the DNA. Present in this sample are about 150,000 clones, roughly three quarters of which were seen just once. Of the sample, approximately 3.7% falls within the top ten clones.

This sequence was found in a human donor in good health. The chain is made from TRBV9 and TRBJ2-1; the junction holds 9 bases that match TRBD2. The sample comprised PBMCs. Read as DNA, the sequence is TGTGCCAGCAGCGTAGACAGTAGCGGGGGTCTCTACAATGAGCAGTTCTTC. Its product reads: CASSVDSSGGLYNEQFF.